These 25 T cell receptor beta chains were all obtained from the same sample, sequenced in a study of T-cell memory formation after mild COVID-19. One entry per CDR3 protein, called by TCRdb with MiXCR from the 5' RACE reads. The sample carries 340,000 or so distinct CDR3 sequences, 10% to 15% recorded once. Input material: PBMCs or a T cell subset sorted from them (not recorded which). The receptors derive from a man between 18 and 29 years old who had mild COVID-19 (a few samples of this study predate the infection). Cell type and time point are not known.

The table lists this clonotype with a few counts. The chain uses TRBV7-2 and TRBJ2-1, with 7 bases matching TRBD1. In germline, CDR1 is SGHTA, CDR2 FQGNSA. This CDR3 region has 14 residues. Trimming removed 5 bases from V and 4 bases from J; junction bases left unmatched: 5. CDR3 DNA: TGTGCCAGCAGCGCCAGGACAGGTTACAATGAGCAGTTCTTC. This translates into CASSARTGYNEQFF.

A few counts support this clonotype. The chain combines TRBV5-1 with TRBJ1-6; TRBD1 aligns across 10 bases. Per the germline V gene, CDR1 is SGHRS and CDR2 is YFSETQ. The CDR3 loop spans 15 amino acids. V was clipped by 4 bases and J by 8 bases; unmatched bases: 6. CDR3 in DNA: TGCGCCAGCAGCGCACCGGGACAGGGGTATTCACCCCTCCACTTT. It specifies CASSAPGQGYSPLHF.

This clonotype was found many times. The chain joins TRBV5-1 to TRBJ1-2, with a possible D match to TRBD1 (5 bases). This CDR3 spans 15 amino acids. Per the germline V gene, CDR1 is SGHRS and CDR2 is YFSETQ. V lost 0 bases to trimming and J lost 4 bases, with 13 bases between them. The CDR3 DNA sequence: TGCGCCAGCAGCTTGGCCGCCGGCGGGGGCTATGGCTACACCTTC. This sequence encodes CASSLAAGGGYGYTF.

V and J are TRBV7-9 and TRBJ2-7; D gene unclear. Trimming removed 5 bases from V and 2 bases from J, with 13 bases in between. Germline V gene data show CDR1 as SEHNR and CDR2 as FQNEAQ (reference sequence). The CDR3 covers 14 residues. CDR3 sequence (DNA): TGTGCCAGCAGCCCCCTGGGCACCACCTACGAGCAGTACTTC. The encoded protein is CASSPLGTTYEQYF. The full variable domain, with the rest looked up from reference TRBV7-9 and TRBJ2-7, is DTGVSQNPRHKITKRGQNVTFRCDPISEHNRLYWYRQTLGQGPEFLTYFQNEAQLEKSRLLSDRFSAERPKGSFSTLEIQRTEQGDSAMYLCASSPLGTTYEQYFGPGTRLTVT.

The rearrangement joins TRBV12-3 or TRBV12-4 to TRBJ1-1, with D unclear. V was shortened by 3 bases and J by 6 bases, with 11 bases between the two germline ends. The CDR3 has 13 amino acids. The CDR3 spells CASSFLDQSEAFF. CDR3 nucleotides: TGTGCCAGCAGTTTTTTGGACCAGTCTGAAGCTTTCTTT.

The J gene is TRBJ1-2, the V gene TRBV6-5; D is undetermined. Trimming shortened V by 10 bases and J by 8 bases, and 20 bases separated the two germline ends. The CDR3 contains 13 residues. The germline V gene encodes CDR1 MNHEY and CDR2 SVGAGI. CDR3 in amino acids: CATRTGPDGGYTF. Written as DNA, the CDR3 is TGTGCCACCAGGACCGGGCCCGATGGGGGCTACACCTTC.

This clonotype was detected a few times. The V and J genes are TRBV5-1 and TRBJ1-4; no clear D gene. The ends were cut back, 0 bases at V and 0 bases at J, with 6 bases in the middle. CDR1 SGHRS and CDR2 YFSETQ come from the germline V gene. The CDR3 covers 15 residues. The CDR3 bases are TGCGCCAGCAGCTTGGCTTTTTCAACTAATGAAAAACTGTTTTTT. It is translated as CASSLAFSTNEKLFF.

The gene calls are TRBV20-1 and TRBJ2-5; 8 bases are a match to TRBD2. From germline, CDR1 is DFQATT and CDR2 SNEGSKA (reference sequence). The V segment lost 4 bases and the J segment 6 bases; nucleotides outside the gene matches: 13. This CDR3 is 15 amino acids long. For the CDR3, the DNA is TGCAGTGCTAAGGACGGGGGGGCCGGGATAAAGACCCAGTACTTC. Protein: CSAKDGGAGIKTQYF.

The V gene is TRBV7-9, the J gene TRBJ2-5, with 7 bases identical to TRBD2. Germline CDR1 and CDR2: SEHNR and FQNEAQ (reference sequence). Germline trimming cut 5 bases from V and 3 bases from J; bases unmatched to any gene: 12. The CDR3 has 16 residues. Written as DNA, the CDR3 is TGTGCCAGCAGCCCGCTTGTGGTAAGCGGGGAAGAGACCCAGTACTTC. Protein product: CASSPLVVSGEETQYF.

The V call is TRBV12-3 or TRBV12-4, the J call TRBJ2-3; 7 positions agree with TRBD1. V trimming: 3 bases; J trimming: 7 bases; junction bases outside the gene matches: 1. The CDR3 has 12 residues. This CDR3 reads CASSFRGNTQYF. CDR3 sequence (DNA): TGTGCCAGCAGTTTCAGGGGGAATACGCAGTATTTT.

This clonotype was picked up many times. The chain carries TRBV12-3 or TRBV12-4 and TRBJ2-2, with D maybe TRBD2 (5 bases). Trimming took 2 bases from V and 7 from J, leaving 8 bases between them. This CDR3 spans 13 amino acids. CDR3 in DNA: TGTGCCAGCAGTTTATCGGCGGGCGGGGAGCTGTTTTTT. Protein sequence: CASSLSAGGELFF.

This clonotype was seen more than once but under ten times. The V call is TRBV7-9, the J call TRBJ2-5; D is possibly TRBD1 (6 bases). Looked up from germline, CDR1 is SEHNR and CDR2 is FQNEAQ (reference sequence). CDR3 length equals 15 residues. The V and J ends lost 4 bases and 6 bases respectively, with 18 bases between them. CDR3 sequence: CASSSERQVAKTQYF. The CDR3 coding sequence is TGTGCCAGCAGCTCCGAAAGACAGGTGGCCAAGACCCAGTACTTC.

As regards this clonotype: A much larger clone sits a single nucleotide away, making a read error possible. V is TRBV25-1 and J is TRBJ2-6; D might be TRBD1 or TRBD2, each matching 5 bases. The CDR3 has 16 amino acids. Trimming shortened V by 0 bases and J by 2 bases, and 8 bases separated the two germline ends. The germline gives CDR1 MGHDK, CDR2 SYGVNS. CDR3 bases: TGTGCCAGCAGTGAATATACGGGACCTGGGGCCAACGTCCTGACTTTC. It translates to CASSEYTGPGANVLTF. Full variable domain (missing parts from reference TRBV25-1 and TRBJ2-6): EADIYQTPRYLVIGTGKKITLECSQTMGHDKMYWYQQDPGMELHLIHYSYGVNSTEKGDLSSESTVSRIRTEHFPLTLESARPSHTSQYLCASSEYTGPGANVLTFGAGSRLTVL.

The chain is built from TRBV11-2 and TRBJ1-2; D is ambiguous. Germline CDR1 and CDR2: SGHAT and FQNNGV. The CDR3 is made up of 13 amino acids. Trimming stripped 2 bases from V and 8 bases from J, with 12 bases between. The CDR3: CASSLTSEGGYTF. For the CDR3, the DNA is TGTGCCAGCAGCTTAACTTCTGAAGGAGGCTACACCTTC.

The V gene is TRBV9, the J gene TRBJ2-3, with 11 positions matching TRBD2. The CDR3 covers 14 residues. V lost 7 bases to trimming and J lost 3 bases; unmatched junction nucleotides: 4. Germline V gene data show CDR1 as SGDLS and CDR2 as YYNGEE. DNA of the CDR3: TGTGCCAGCTCGACTAGCGGGGTGACAGATACGCAGTATTTT. It encodes CASSTSGVTDTQYF.

The chain links TRBV20-1 to TRBJ2-1, with 11 bases lining up with TRBD2. This CDR3 comprises 15 residues. Losses at the gene ends were 5 bases for V and 1 base for J; bases not matched to a gene: 4. The germline V gene has CDR1 DFQATT and CDR2 SNEGSKA (reference sequence). CDR3 amino acids: CSAYSGGASYNEQFF. CDR3 nucleotides: TGCAGTGCTTATAGCGGGGGGGCGTCCTACAATGAGCAGTTCTTC.

This clonotype was detected a few times. The chain employs TRBV7-8 and TRBJ1-6; D might be TRBD1 (5 bases). V was clipped by 7 bases and J by 0 bases, with 10 bases between them. CDR3 length equals 15 residues. Germline V CDR1 and CDR2: SGHVS, FQNEAQ. CDR3 region: CASISGSSYNSPLHF. Here the CDR3 DNA reads TGTGCCAGCATCTCAGGGAGCTCCTATAATTCACCCCTCCACTTT.

A few counts support this clonotype. This sequence joins TRBV20-1 and TRBJ2-3, with D uncertain. The V end was cut by 0 bases, the J end by 3 bases, with 13 bases between. From germline, CDR1 is DFQATT and CDR2 SNEGSKA (reference sequence). This CDR3 region has 15 residues. The CDR3 sequence: CSARDPSSPTDTQYF. In DNA, the CDR3 is TGCAGTGCTAGAGACCCTAGTAGCCCGACAGATACGCAGTATTTT.

The sample holds a few counts of this clonotype. The chain is built from TRBV4-3 and TRBJ1-5; D is uncertain. Trimming left V 0 bases short and J 7 bases short, with 10 bases between. Germline V gene sequence: CDR1 LGHNA, CDR2 YSLEER. This CDR3 is built from 14 residues. CDR3 sequence: CASSQDAGNQPQHF. The CDR3 coding sequence is TGCGCCAGCAGCCAAGACGCGGGGAACCAGCCCCAGCATTTT.

Only a few counts were recorded for this clonotype. This chain links TRBV5-1 with TRBJ1-5; D is unresolved. V was pared by 7 bases and J by 4 bases, with 12 bases between. Germline V gene lookup returns CDR1 SGHRS and CDR2 YFSETQ. This CDR3 spans 13 amino acids. The CDR3 DNA reads as TGCGCCAGCCGCTATGACTCTAATCAGCCCCAGCATTTT. Its protein is CASRYDSNQPQHF.

This clonotype turned up a few times. The chain uses TRBV6-5 and TRBJ1-4, with D possibly matching TRBD1 (5 bases). This CDR3 has 15 residues. V dropped 0 bases and J dropped 3 bases, with 8 bases sitting between them. Germline lookup yields CDR1 MNHEY and CDR2 SVGAGI. CDR3 DNA sequence: TGTGCCAGCAGTTACTCGGGGGGGGCTAATGAAAAACTGTTTTTT. Its translation is CASSYSGGANEKLFF.

V usage is TRBV15 and J usage is TRBJ2-7; 7 nucleotides agree with TRBD1. The CDR3 runs to 20 residues. Germline V gene sequence: CDR1 LNHNV, CDR2 YYDKDF (reference sequence). Germline trimming cut 1 base from V and 6 bases from J; bases unmatched to any gene: 24. This CDR3 reads CATSRVEWQGEREEGPEQYF. The CDR3 nucleotides read TGTGCCACCAGCAGAGTCGAATGGCAGGGGGAACGGGAAGAAGGTCCCGAGCAGTACTTC.

This clonotype was seen a few times. The chain uses TRBV7-8 and TRBJ2-3; TRBD2 agrees at 7 bases. Per the germline V gene, CDR1 is SGHVS and CDR2 is FQNEAQ. There are 16 residues in the CDR3. The trim removed 1 base at V and 3 bases at J, leaving 7 bases unmatched. The CDR3 protein is CASSLVGISGTDTQYF. CDR3 in DNA: TGTGCCAGCAGCTTAGTTGGGATTAGCGGGACAGATACGCAGTATTTT.

This clonotype has only a few counts. This sequence joins TRBV28 and TRBJ1-5; 8 bases align to TRBD1. The ends lost 7 bases at V and 3 bases at J; junction bases unmatched: 11. Germline CDR1 is MDHEN and CDR2 is SYDVKM. The CDR3 sequence is 16 residues long. CDR3 DNA sequence: TGTGCCAGCACCCCAGGGGGCGTCGGCGCCAATCAGCCCCAGCATTTT. Translated: CASTPGGVGANQPQHF. Variable domain in full (rest from reference TRBV28 and TRBJ1-5): DVKVTQSSRYLVKRTGEKVFLECVQDMDHENMFWYRQDPGLGLRLIYFSYDVKMKEKGDIPEGYSVSREKKERFSLILESASTNQTSMYLCASTPGGVGANQPQHFGDGTRLSIL.

This clonotype has a count of ten or more. The chain recombines TRBV12-3 or TRBV12-4 with TRBJ2-1; no firm D call. Trimming shortened V by 6 bases and J by 4 bases, and 4 bases separated the two germline ends. This CDR3 is 11 amino acids long. In DNA, the CDR3 is TGTGCCAGCAGGGTTTACAATGAGCAGTTCTTC. Translation: CASRVYNEQFF.